Listed here are 15 T cell receptor beta chains from one sample, sequenced in a study of cytomegalovirus exposure and HLA in healthy donors. PCR primers comprised 60 Vbeta and 13 Jbeta primers. TCRdb keeps only in-frame clones here, not all; method: immunoSEQ multiplex PCR. The sample contains 100,000 to 150,000 clones, 76% of which appear only once. Sequencing used PBMCs. The source of these receptors is a man aged 50 to 59 in good health and CMV-seronegative.

The V and J genes are TRBV2 and TRBJ2-7; no clear D gene. CDR1 is SNHLY and CDR2 is FYNNEI in the germline V gene. V was cut by 4 bases and J by 0 bases, with 7 bases left in between. The CDR3 contains 13 residues. As DNA, the CDR3 is TGTGCCAGCAGTGCGGCGGACTCCTACGAGCAGTACTTC. Translating gives CASSAADSYEQYF.

This clone was observed a single time. The chain's CDR3 is CASSNRGHIYGYTF. As DNA, the CDR3 is TGTGCCAGTTCCAACAGGGGGCATATCTATGGCTACACCTTC. V and J are TRBV19 and TRBJ1-2, with 9 bases matching TRBD1. Trimming took 8 bases from V and 4 from J; bases not matched to a gene: 8. Germline CDR1 and CDR2: LNHDA and SQIVND (reference sequence). This CDR3 is 14 amino acids long.

This clone was counted a few times. The chain has TRBV7-9 and TRBJ1-5; the D is unclear. V lost 5 bases and J 6 bases, leaving 14 bases between the germline ends. This CDR3 is 14 amino acids long. Germline assignment: CDR1 SEHNR and CDR2 FQNEAQ (reference sequence). CDR3 sequence: CASSQDGVGQPQHF. CDR3 nucleotide sequence: TGTGCCAGCAGCCAAGACGGGGTCGGTCAGCCCCAGCATTTT.

The genes are TRBV19 and TRBJ1-5; maybe TRBD1 (5 bases). Between the trimmed V and J ends, which lost 6 bases and 3 bases, there was a span of 12 bases. Germline V CDR1 and CDR2: LNHDA, SQIVND (reference sequence). The CDR3 has 14 residues. For the CDR3, the DNA is TGTGCCAGTAGCACCGACAGTTACAATCAGCCCCAGCATTTT. Translating it yields CASSTDSYNQPQHF.

This clone was recorded once. The J gene is TRBJ1-5, the V gene TRBV19, with 9 bases fitting TRBD1. The trim removed 6 bases at V and 2 bases at J, leaving 8 bases unmatched. The CDR3 consists of 16 residues. Germline CDR1 is LNHDA and CDR2 is SQIVND (reference sequence). In DNA form, the CDR3 reads TGTGCCAGTAGACCCGAGGACAGGGGACGCAATCAGCCCCAGCATTTT. Protein: CASRPEDRGRNQPQHF. The full variable domain, in which reference TRBV19 and TRBJ1-5 provide the parts outside the CDR3, is DGGITQSPKYLFRKEGQNVTLSCEQNLNHDAMYWYRQDPGQGLRLIYYSQIVNDFQKGDIAEGYSVSREKKESFPLTVTSAQKNPTAFYLCASRPEDRGRNQPQHFGDGTRLSIL.

The rearrangement uses TRBV7-9 and TRBJ2-3; D is uncertain. Germline CDR1 SEHNR, CDR2 FQNEAQ (reference sequence). This CDR3 comprises 14 residues. Trimming removed 4 bases at V and 1 base at J, with 9 bases between. In nucleotides, the CDR3 is TGTGCCAGCAGCTCCGACTCGGGCACAGATACGCAGTATTTT. Its protein product is CASSSDSGTDTQYF.

Only one count was recorded for this clone. The rearrangement uses TRBV4-1 and TRBJ1-2, with TRBD1 as a possible D gene (5 bases). Germline V gene data show CDR1 as MGHRA and CDR2 as YSYEKL. V was clipped by 0 bases and J by 3 bases, with 11 bases between them. This CDR3 has 15 amino acids. The CDR3 here is CASSQDHTGDYGYTF. CDR3 coding DNA: TGCGCCAGCAGCCAAGATCATACAGGCGACTATGGCTACACCTTC.

In DNA, the CDR3 is TGTGCCAGCAGCCGGGTAATGAACACTGAAGCTTTCTTT. Translating it yields CASSRVMNTEAFF. The chain recombines TRBV6-6 with TRBJ1-1; no reliable D call. This CDR3 comprises 13 residues. V lost 6 bases and J lost 0, with 8 bases in between. Per germline, CDR1 MNHNY and CDR2 SVGAGI (reference sequence).

The CDR3 reads CASIRDRGRSGELFF. Written as DNA, the CDR3 is TGTGCCAGTATAAGGGACAGGGGGCGATCCGGGGAGCTGTTTTTT. This chain joins TRBV19 and TRBJ2-2; 12 bases align to TRBD1. V dropped 7 bases and J dropped 6; count of bases not matched to a gene: 6. CDR1 LNHDA and CDR2 SQIVND come from the germline V gene (reference sequence). The CDR3 runs 15 residues. The full variable domain, completed using reference TRBV19 and TRBJ2-2, is DGGITQSPKYLFRKEGQNVTLSCEQNLNHDAMYWYRQDPGQGLRLIYYSQIVNDFQKGDIAEGYSVSREKKESFPLTVTSAQKNPTAFYLCASIRDRGRSGELFFGEGSRLTVL.

The chain uses TRBV7-3 and TRBJ2-1, with TRBD2 matching over 9 bases. V dropped 1 base and J dropped 9; count of bases not matched to a gene: 7. The CDR3 sequence is 15 residues long. Looked up from germline, CDR1 is SGHTA and CDR2 is FQGTGA. The CDR3 DNA reads TGTGCCAGCAGCTTAAATGGGGGTAGCGGGGGTGAGCAGTTCTTC. Translating gives CASSLNGGSGGEQFF.

The V and J genes are TRBV5-5 and TRBJ2-5, with 7 bases that match TRBD1. The CDR3 is 15 residues long. The J segment lost 4 bases and the V segment lost 4 bases, leaving 10 bases of the junction unmatched. Germline-derived CDR1 and CDR2 are SGHKS and YYEKEE (reference sequence). The CDR3 DNA follows: TGTGCCAGCAGCCCCCTTGACAGGGCAGGAGAGACCCAGTACTTC. It yields the protein CASSPLDRAGETQYF.

This clone was recorded a few times. The chain has TRBV5-4 and TRBJ2-7; TRBD2 is a possible D gene (6 bases). The CDR3 loop spans 13 amino acids. Germline assignment: CDR1 SGHNT and CDR2 YYREEE (reference sequence). V was cut by 5 bases and J by 7 bases, with 16 bases left in between. CDR3 DNA sequence: TGTGCCAGCAGTGCGGACCCCGGAGGGGAGCAGTACTTC. Translating it yields CASSADPGGEQYF.

The V and J genes are TRBV19 and TRBJ1-1, with TRBD1 as a possible D gene (5 bases). The CDR3 runs to 10 residues. Germline values: CDR1 LNHDA, CDR2 SQIVND (reference sequence). The germline V and J ends were trimmed by 11 bases and 11 bases, with 15 bases remaining between them. CDR3: CASGGEKAFF. The CDR3 DNA is TGTGCCTCCGGGGGGGAGAAGGCTTTCTTT.

The CDR3 coding sequence is TGTGCCAGCAGTTCGGACTCAGGGGGCCAGTCACCCCTCCACTTT. Translating gives CASSSDSGGQSPLHF. The chain has TRBV28 and TRBJ1-6, with 8 nucleotides matching TRBD1. Germline V lookup: CDR1 MDHEN, CDR2 SYDVKM. J gave up 10 bases and V 4 bases, and 9 bases lay outside the gene matches. This CDR3 is built from 15 residues.

The genes are TRBV4-2 and TRBJ2-7; 8 nucleotides match TRBD1. Germline CDR1 and CDR2: LGHNA and YNFKEQ. The CDR3 sequence is 14 residues long. V lost 3 bases, J lost 2 bases, and 3 bases stayed unmatched. In nucleotides, the CDR3 is TGTGCCAGCAGCCAGGGGACAGGTACCTACGAGCAGTACTTC. Encoded protein: CASSQGTGTYEQYF.